Shown below are 24 T cell receptor beta chains from a single sample sequenced in a study of cytomegalovirus exposure and HLA in healthy donors. 13 Jbeta primers and 60 Vbeta primers were used for the PCR. This table comes from immunoSEQ multiplex PCR, and its TCRdb copy is limited to in-frame clones, with some not included. This table holds about 100,000 clones, 65% to 80% found once. The sample consisted of PBMCs. The receptors shown here come from a female donor in good health and CMV-seropositive.

The chain joins TRBV30 to TRBJ1-1, with 12 bases fitting TRBD1. Losses at the gene ends were 3 bases for V and 5 bases for J; bases not matched to a gene: 7. This CDR3 is built from 15 residues. The germline CDR1 and CDR2 sequences are GTSNPN and SVGIG (reference sequence). In DNA, the CDR3 is TGTGCCTGGAGGTCGGGACAGGGGGCGCCGACTGAAGCTTTCTTT. Its translation: CAWRSGQGAPTEAFF.

The chain employs TRBV5-4 and TRBJ1-1; 8 bases are a match to TRBD1. V trimming: 5 bases; J trimming: 3 bases; junction bases outside the gene matches: 9. Germline V gene lookup returns CDR1 SGHNT and CDR2 YYREEE (reference sequence). There are 15 residues in the CDR3. CDR3 in amino acids: CASRLRGHLDTEAFF. DNA of the CDR3: TGTGCCAGCAGACTCAGGGGGCATTTGGACACTGAAGCTTTCTTT.

This clone was recorded only once. The rearrangement joins TRBV27 to TRBJ2-3, with D hard to call. Germline V lookup: CDR1 MNHEY, CDR2 SMNVEV (reference sequence). V was clipped by 0 bases and J by 2 bases, with 6 bases between them. The CDR3 contains 14 residues. For the CDR3, the DNA is TGTGCCAGCAGTTTATCCCAGTTCACAGATACGCAGTATTTT. Its protein product is CASSLSQFTDTQYF.

The chain has TRBV7-9 and TRBJ1-4; D gene ambiguous. The ends were cut back, 0 bases at V and 7 bases at J, with 12 bases in the middle. The germline gives CDR1 SEHNR, CDR2 FQNEAQ (reference sequence). The CDR3 consists of 15 residues. CDR3 DNA sequence: TGTGCCAGCAGCTTAGCTGGGCAGATTGGTGAAAAACTGTTTTTT. As protein: CASSLAGQIGEKLFF.

J is TRBJ2-6 and V is TRBV23-1; D may be TRBD1 (6 bases). TRBV23-1 counts as an open reading frame of uncertain function. The CDR3 length is 16 residues. The V end was cut by 11 bases, the J end by 0 bases, with 17 bases between. This chain's CDR3 is CAGYTGPSSGANVLTF. The CDR3 DNA sequence: TGCGCCGGATACACAGGGCCGAGCTCTGGGGCCAACGTCCTGACTTTC.

The chain has TRBV7-2 and TRBJ2-3; D gene ambiguous. The length of the CDR3 is 13 residues. Germline loops: CDR1 SGHTA, CDR2 FQGNSA. Trimming removed 3 bases from V and 4 bases from J, with 8 bases in between. The CDR3 DNA follows: TGTGCCAGCAGCTTGGAGTACGCAGATACGCAGTATTTT. Residues: CASSLEYADTQYF.

This clone appeared a single time. The V call is TRBV7-8, the J call TRBJ1-5; D not certain. The germline CDR1 and CDR2 sequences are SGHVS and FQNEAQ. This CDR3 has 14 residues. Trimming cost V 4 bases and J 7 bases, with 14 bases left between them. The CDR3 protein is CASSSGRRVQPQHF. The CDR3 region has the DNA TGTGCCAGCAGCTCCGGGAGGCGAGTACAGCCCCAGCATTTT.

This chain joins TRBV28 and TRBJ2-2, with 12 bases identical to TRBD2. The germline V gene encodes CDR1 MDHEN and CDR2 SYDVKM. The CDR3 covers 15 residues. V dropped 8 bases and J dropped 5; count of bases not matched to a gene: 6. The CDR3 reads CASRLAGVGTGELFF. The DNA for the CDR3 is TGTGCCAGCCGACTAGCGGGAGTTGGTACCGGGGAGCTGTTTTTT.

DNA for the CDR3: TGTGCCAGCAGTTTATATGCGGTCCCTAGCACAGATACGCAGTATTTT. Amino acids: CASSLYAVPSTDTQYF. The rearrangement links TRBV27 to TRBJ2-3; no definite D call. This CDR3 has 16 residues. The ends were cut back, 1 base at V and 0 bases at J, with 11 bases in the middle. CDR1 and CDR2 from the germline V gene are MNHEY and SMNVEV (reference sequence).

With respect to this clone: The missing conserved phenylalanine or tryptophan at the end of this CDR3 makes a read error likely. V gene TRBV19 combines with J gene TRBJ2-7; 7 bases agree with TRBD2. CDR3 size: 16 residues. Germline V gene data show CDR1 as LNHDA and CDR2 as SQIVND (reference sequence). Losses at the gene ends were 5 bases for V and 5 bases for J; bases not matched to a gene: 15. The CDR3 nucleotides read TGTGCCAGTAGTCCCCGTATGGGAGGGGCGGGGGACGAGCAGTACCTC. It is translated as CASSPRMGGAGDEQYL.

This chain uses TRBV6-1 with TRBJ1-6, with D perhaps matching TRBD1 (5 bases). Germline V gives CDR1 MNHNS, CDR2 SASEGT. This CDR3 contains 16 residues. V lost 4 bases and J lost 2, with 12 bases in between. The CDR3 here is CASSVVRTPYNSPLHF. The DNA of the CDR3 is TGTGCCAGCAGTGTTGTAAGGACACCCTATAATTCACCCCTCCACTTT.

J is TRBJ1-2 and V is TRBV18; D might be TRBD1 (5 bases). Trimming took off 6 bases at V and 3 bases at J, with 11 bases between the two ends. The CDR3 spans 13 residues. Per the germline V gene, CDR1 is KGHSH and CDR2 is LQKENI. CDR3 sequence reads: CASSPDSYYGYTF. Written as DNA, the CDR3 is TGTGCCAGCTCCCCTGACAGTTACTATGGCTACACCTTC.

In this sample, this clone turned up a few times. V gene TRBV9 combines with J gene TRBJ2-1; D is uncertain. Trimming stripped 4 bases from V and 5 bases from J, with 19 bases between. Germline V gene data show CDR1 as SGDLS and CDR2 as YYNGEE. This CDR3 is built from 16 residues. The CDR3 sequence is CASSPRNWARNNEQFF. The DNA for the CDR3 is TGTGCCAGCAGCCCCCGTAATTGGGCGAGAAACAATGAGCAGTTCTTC. The full variable domain, its missing parts supplied by reference TRBV9 and TRBJ2-1, is DSGVTQTPKHLITATGQRVTLRCSPRSGDLSVYWYQQSLDQGLQFLIQYYNGEERAKGNILERFSAQQFPDLHSELNLSSLELGDSALYFCASSPRNWARNNEQFFGPGTRLTVL.

This clone showed up just a few times. The J gene is TRBJ2-1, the V gene TRBV7-8; 9 bases match TRBD1. Germline trimming cut 0 bases from V and 10 bases from J; bases unmatched to any gene: 7. Per germline, CDR1 SGHVS and CDR2 FQNEAQ. The CDR3 runs to 15 residues. CDR3 DNA sequence: TGTGCCAGCAGCTTAGCGGAGGACAGGGGCGGGGAGCAGTTCTTC. Residues: CASSLAEDRGGEQFF.

V gene TRBV5-1 combines with J gene TRBJ1-5; D is ambiguous. V shed 1 base and J shed 2 bases, with 4 bases lying between them. The CDR3 has 13 residues. Germline V gene sequence: CDR1 SGHRS, CDR2 YFSETQ. CDR3 DNA: TGCGCCAGCAGCTTGACGGGCAATCAGCCCCAGCATTTT. Amino acid sequence: CASSLTGNQPQHF.

This clone was seen only once. J is TRBJ2-5 and V is TRBV18; TRBD1 matches at 11 bases. V was pared by 4 bases and J by 2 bases, with 3 bases of the junction left unmatched. This CDR3 comprises 15 residues. Germline assignment: CDR1 KGHSH and CDR2 LQKENI. The CDR3 reads CASSRGTGGQETQYF. CDR3 in DNA: TGTGCCAGCTCACGCGGGACAGGGGGTCAAGAGACCCAGTACTTC.

The gene calls are TRBV5-4 and TRBJ1-5; the D gene is possibly TRBD1 (5 bases). Trimming shortened V by 0 bases and J by 3 bases, and 13 bases separated the two germline ends. Germline V gene sequence: CDR1 SGHNT, CDR2 YYREEE (reference sequence). The CDR3 extends over 16 amino acids. CDR3: CASSLAGGAVNQPQHF. CDR3 in DNA: TGTGCCAGCAGCTTGGCCGGTGGGGCAGTCAATCAGCCCCAGCATTTT.

This clone appeared a single time. The J gene is TRBJ1-1, the V gene TRBV9; D is undetermined. The CDR3 consists of 14 residues. V was pared by 4 bases and J by 4 bases, with 14 bases between. Germline assignment: CDR1 SGDLS and CDR2 YYNGEE. DNA of the CDR3: TGTGCCAGCAGCTTTGATCCCGCGGGCACTGAAGCTTTCTTT. Its protein product is CASSFDPAGTEAFF.

The chain has TRBV6-1 and TRBJ2-7, with a possible D match to TRBD2 (6 bases). This CDR3 spans 15 amino acids. Germline-derived CDR1 and CDR2 are MNHNS and SASEGT. V dropped 5 bases and J dropped 12 bases, with 26 bases sitting between them. DNA of the CDR3: TGTGCCAGCAGTCAAACTCCTCGGGGAGGTACGCTAACGTACTTC. Protein sequence: CASSQTPRGGTLTYF.

Concerning this clone: Other DNA variants within this sample encode the same CDR3. V is TRBV12-5 and J is TRBJ2-3; 9 positions match TRBD2. The CDR3 is 18 residues long. V gave up 0 bases and J gave up 8 bases; unmatched junction bases: 15. Germline loops: CDR1 LGHNT, CDR2 FRNRAP. CDR3 DNA: TGTGCTAGTGGTTTGGTACGAGGTGGATTAGCGGGAGTCGGTACGCAGTATTTT. It translates to CASGLVRGGLAGVGTQYF.

J is TRBJ2-1 and V is TRBV9, with D uncertain. This CDR3 spans 13 amino acids. Germline assignment: CDR1 SGDLS and CDR2 YYNGEE. V lost 3 bases and J lost 7, with 11 bases in between. This CDR3 is CASSASDWNEQFF. CDR3 nucleotide sequence: TGTGCCAGCAGCGCCTCCGACTGGAATGAGCAGTTCTTC.

The rearrangement uses TRBV5-1 and TRBJ2-1; D is possibly TRBD1 (6 bases). The CDR3 has 14 amino acids. Between the trimmed V and J ends, which lost 2 bases and 2 bases, there was a span of 8 bases. The germline V gene encodes CDR1 SGHRS and CDR2 YFSETQ. CDR3 region: CASSFSGAYNEQFF. The CDR3 coding sequence is TGCGCCAGCAGCTTTTCAGGGGCCTACAATGAGCAGTTCTTC.

The CDR3: CASSPLAGAGNEQFF. CDR3 nucleotides: TGTGCCAGCAGCCCACTAGCGGGGGCGGGCAATGAGCAGTTCTTC. The chain couples TRBV7-2 to TRBJ2-1; 11 nucleotides align to TRBD2. The CDR3 runs 15 residues. Trimming cost V 5 bases and J 6 bases; bases outside gene matches: 6. The germline gives CDR1 SGHTA, CDR2 FQGNSA.

This clone was seen only once. The V and J genes are TRBV6-1 and TRBJ1-3, with 7 bases aligning to TRBD1. This CDR3 has 15 amino acids. Germline CDR1 is MNHNS and CDR2 is SASEGT. With V trimmed by 10 bases and J by 0 bases, 9 bases remained unmatched. Here the CDR3 reads CATRTGSNSGNTIYF. The CDR3 nucleotides are TGTGCCACTAGGACAGGCTCGAACTCTGGAAACACCATATATTTT.